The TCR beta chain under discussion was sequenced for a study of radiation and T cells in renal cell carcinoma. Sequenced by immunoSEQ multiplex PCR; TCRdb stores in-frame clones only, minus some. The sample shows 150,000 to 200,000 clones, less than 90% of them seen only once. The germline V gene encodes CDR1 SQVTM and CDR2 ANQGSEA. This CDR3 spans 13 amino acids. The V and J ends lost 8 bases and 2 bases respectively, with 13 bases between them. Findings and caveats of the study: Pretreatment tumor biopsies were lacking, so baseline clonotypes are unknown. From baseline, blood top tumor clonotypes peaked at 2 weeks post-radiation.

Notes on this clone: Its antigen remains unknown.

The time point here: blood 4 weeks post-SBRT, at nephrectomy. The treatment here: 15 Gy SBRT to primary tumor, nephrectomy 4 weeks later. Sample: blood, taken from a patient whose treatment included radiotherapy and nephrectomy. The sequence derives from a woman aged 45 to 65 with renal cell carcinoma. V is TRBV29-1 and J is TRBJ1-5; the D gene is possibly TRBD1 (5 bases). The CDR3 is CSSGTVGNQPQHF. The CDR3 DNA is TGCAGCTCTGGGACGGTGGGCAATCAGCCCCAGCATTTT.